These 27 T cell receptor beta chains came from one sample sequenced in a study of beta chain features in type 1 diabetes. Isolated RNA was reverse transcribed in full, so expressed TCRB transcripts were sequenced. The protocol was immunoSEQ multiplex PCR, while the TCRdb copy is restricted to in-frame clones and leaves out a portion. The repertoire holds hundreds of thousands of clones, with roughly 11% as singletons. The sequencing sample was made of naive CD4+ T cells from blood. These receptors all stem from a woman in her twenties or thirties in good health.

This clone was seen only a few times. The V call is TRBV2, the J call TRBJ1-5; 7 bases align to TRBD1. CDR1 is SNHLY, CDR2 FYNNEI, per germline. The CDR3 consists of 13 residues. The ends lost 8 bases at V and 5 bases at J; junction bases unmatched: 6. The CDR3 DNA follows: TGTGCCAGCCAGGGGGAGATTGATCAGCCCCAGCATTTT. It encodes CASQGEIDQPQHF. Complete variable domain (other parts from reference TRBV2 and TRBJ1-5): EPEVTQTPSHQVTQMGQEVILRCVPISNHLYFYWYRQILGQKVEFLVSFYNNEISEKSEIFDDQFSVERPDGSNFTLKIRSTKLEDSAMYFCASQGEIDQPQHFGDGTRLSIL.

This clone was observed a few times. The chain links TRBV5-6 to TRBJ2-7; 9 bases agree with TRBD2. V shed 4 bases, J shed 7 bases, and the junction held 21 bases outside the gene matches. The CDR3 has 18 amino acids. The germline gives CDR1 SGHDT, CDR2 YYEEEE. The CDR3 reads CASSPGRTVSGRGGEQYF. DNA of the CDR3: TGTGCCAGCAGCCCAGGCCGCACCGTTAGCGGGAGAGGTGGTGAGCAGTACTTC.

This clone was seen a few times. The chain links TRBV9 to TRBJ2-7; TRBD1 matches 7 bases. With 3 bases clipped from V and 2 bases from J, the junction kept 5 bases outside the gene matches. The CDR3 loop spans 14 amino acids. CDR1 is SGDLS and CDR2 is YYNGEE in the germline V gene. The CDR3 nucleotides are TGTGCCAGCAGCGCCTCGGGACAGACCTACGAGCAGTACTTC. It codes for CASSASGQTYEQYF.

The chain uses TRBV9 and TRBJ2-1; no clear D gene. CDR3 length: 17 residues. CDR1 is SGDLS and CDR2 is YYNGEE in the germline V gene. V lost 4 bases and J lost 0, with 17 bases in between. In DNA form, the CDR3 reads TGTGCCAGCAGCTTGCAGATGAGACTTAGCTCCTACAATGAGCAGTTCTTC. Residues: CASSLQMRLSSYNEQFF.

This clone was observed a handful of times. This chain joins TRBV5-1 and TRBJ2-1; 11 bases map to TRBD2. J was trimmed by 7 bases and V by 0 bases; bases with no gene match: 3. The length of the CDR3 is 15 residues. Germline assignment: CDR1 SGHRS and CDR2 YFSETQ. CDR3 coding DNA: TGCGCCAGCAGCTTGGTGGCTAGCGGGGGGAATGAGCAGTTCTTC. Its translation is CASSLVASGGNEQFF.

The chain links TRBV7-3 to TRBJ2-2, with 10 bases lining up with TRBD2. The CDR3 length is 16 residues. Germline V gene data show CDR1 as SGHTA and CDR2 as FQGTGA. V trimming: 5 bases; J trimming: 4 bases; junction bases outside the gene matches: 7. CDR3 coding DNA: TGTGCCAGCAGCCTTGGCCTAGCGGGAGTCACCGGGGAGCTGTTTTTT. It encodes CASSLGLAGVTGELFF.

J is TRBJ2-3 and V is TRBV10-3; TRBD2 matches 7 bases. This CDR3 comprises 13 residues. V shed 7 bases, J shed 4 bases, and the junction held 5 bases outside the gene matches. Germline CDR1 is ENHRY and CDR2 is SYGVKD. The CDR3 reads CAINAGASDTQYF. The CDR3 region has the DNA TGTGCCATCAACGCGGGAGCCTCAGATACGCAGTATTTT.

This clone has more than one count but fewer than ten. J is TRBJ2-3 and V is TRBV7-9; D gene ambiguous. This CDR3 comprises 13 residues. The germline V gene has CDR1 SEHNR and CDR2 FQNEAQ (reference sequence). V was cut by 4 bases and J by 5 bases, with 10 bases left in between. CDR3 loop: CASSSSPGDTQYF. CDR3 nucleotide sequence: TGTGCCAGCAGCTCAAGCCCCGGAGATACGCAGTATTTT.

V and J are TRBV5-1 and TRBJ2-1; 9 positions agree with TRBD2. The CDR3 is made up of 16 amino acids. Germline V gene lookup returns CDR1 SGHRS and CDR2 YFSETQ. The V segment lost 1 base and the J segment 9 bases; nucleotides outside the gene matches: 11. The CDR3 coding sequence is TGCGCCAGCAGCTTGTTAGGTCTAGCGGGAACCGGTGAGCAGTTCTTC. It specifies CASSLLGLAGTGEQFF.

CDR3 sequence reads: CASSSNMNTEAFF. In DNA form, the CDR3 reads TGTGCCAGCAGTTCAAACATGAACACTGAAGCTTTCTTT. The chain uses TRBV6-4 and TRBJ1-1, with D unresolved. Germline-derived CDR1 and CDR2 are MRHNA and SNTAGT. V lost 5 bases, J lost 0 bases, and 7 bases lay in between. The CDR3 consists of 13 residues.

This clone was seen only a few times. The V and J genes are TRBV7-2 and TRBJ1-5, with 10 bases matching TRBD1. CDR1 and CDR2 (germline): SGHTA, FQGNSA. The V and J ends lost 5 bases and 5 bases, in that order; junction bases with no gene match: 6. The CDR3 has 15 amino acids. CDR3 bases: TGTGCCAGCAGCGTCGACAGGGGGCTTTATCAGCCCCAGCATTTT. Its translation is CASSVDRGLYQPQHF. The variable domain in full, completed from reference TRBV7-2 and TRBJ1-5, reads GAGVSQSPSNKVTEKGKDVELRCDPISGHTALYWYRQSLGQGLEFLIYFQGNSAPDKSGLPSDRFSAERTGGSVSTLTIQRTQQEDSAVYLCASSVDRGLYQPQHFGDGTRLSIL.

There are a few counts of this clone. This sequence joins TRBV15 and TRBJ1-2; D might be TRBD1 (6 bases). The CDR3 loop spans 15 amino acids. Trimming took off 0 bases at V and 4 bases at J, with 12 bases between the two ends. CDR1 and CDR2 from the germline V gene are LNHNV and YYDKDF (reference sequence). For the CDR3, the DNA is TGTGCCACCAGCAGAGATAGGGGGGGTGTCTATGGCTACACCTTC. Translation: CATSRDRGGVYGYTF.

The V gene is TRBV18, the J gene TRBJ2-5; D possibly corresponds to TRBD2 (5 bases). This CDR3 contains 15 residues. V was pared by 3 bases and J by 5 bases, with 16 bases between. Germline V gene lookup returns CDR1 KGHSH and CDR2 LQKENI. As DNA, the CDR3 is TGTGCCAGCTCACCCCAGGACGGGCGCGGGGAGACCCAGTACTTC. Amino acid sequence: CASSPQDGRGETQYF.

V is TRBV7-6 and J is TRBJ2-7; possibly TRBD1 for D (6 bases). V lost 6 bases and J 4 bases, leaving 13 bases between the germline ends. The CDR3 totals 13 residues. Germline CDR1 SGHVS, CDR2 FNYEAQ. CDR3 sequence: CASSVGAIYEQYF. DNA of the CDR3: TGTGCCAGCAGTGTGGGGGCGATTTACGAGCAGTACTTC.

This chain uses TRBV4-1 with TRBJ2-3; 8 nucleotides align to TRBD2. V lost 4 bases to trimming and J lost 0 bases; unmatched junction nucleotides: 6. The CDR3 extends over 16 amino acids. In germline, CDR1 is MGHRA, CDR2 YSYEKL. CDR3 in amino acids: CASSPRASGSTDTQYF. Written as DNA, the CDR3 is TGCGCCAGCAGCCCCCGGGCTAGCGGGAGCACAGATACGCAGTATTTT.

This clone has just a few counts. The chain joins TRBV7-2 to TRBJ2-4; the match to TRBD1 covers 9 bases. V shed 5 bases and J 2 bases; nucleotides not matched to a gene: 16. The CDR3 covers 19 residues. Looked up from germline, CDR1 is SGHTA and CDR2 is FQGNSA. The CDR3 reads CASSHRPGTGTETKNIQYF. Here the CDR3 DNA reads TGTGCCAGCAGCCATCGTCCCGGGACAGGGACGGAAACCAAAAACATTCAGTACTTC.

In its sample, this clone was seen a few times. This chain uses TRBV9 with TRBJ2-1; possibly TRBD1 for D (6 bases). The V gene's germline CDR1 is SGDLS and CDR2 YYNGEE. V was trimmed by 3 bases and J by 10 bases, leaving 17 bases between them. The CDR3 contains 14 residues. The CDR3 reads CASSGWGPPGEQFF. CDR3 in DNA: TGTGCCAGCAGCGGTTGGGGGCCACCGGGCGAGCAGTTCTTC.

The rearrangement joins TRBV9 to TRBJ2-5; tentatively, D is TRBD1 (6 bases). The CDR3 runs 14 residues. V gave up 4 bases and J gave up 4 bases, with 14 bases separating them. Germline V lookup: CDR1 SGDLS, CDR2 YYNGEE. The CDR3 reads CASSLQGNGETQYF. CDR3 nucleotides: TGTGCCAGCAGCCTACAGGGTAATGGAGAGACCCAGTACTTC.

This clone was seen only a few times. The chain combines TRBV7-9 with TRBJ2-3; 8 bases agree with TRBD1. With 8 bases clipped from V and 2 bases from J, the junction kept 3 bases outside the gene matches. The CDR3 extends over 13 amino acids. Germline CDR1 and CDR2: SEHNR and FQNEAQ (reference sequence). CDR3 coding DNA: TGTGCCAGCCGACAGGGGTACACAGATACGCAGTATTTT. This encodes CASRQGYTDTQYF.

The rearrangement joins TRBV6-6 to TRBJ2-1; no definite D call. This CDR3 has 15 amino acids. CDR1 and CDR2 (germline): MNHNY, SVGAGI (reference sequence). In DNA form, the CDR3 reads TGTGGCACCGGAGAGGTTCCCAGCTCCTACAATGAGCAGTTCTTC. It yields the protein CGTGEVPSSYNEQFF.

This sequence joins TRBV29-1 and TRBJ2-1; D possibly corresponds to TRBD1 (5 bases). There are 14 residues in the CDR3. Germline V gene lookup returns CDR1 SQVTM and CDR2 ANQGSEA. V lost 6 bases and J 0 bases, leaving 12 bases between the germline ends. Here the CDR3 DNA reads TGCAGCGTACAGGTCCCACCCTCCTACAATGAGCAGTTCTTC. This encodes CSVQVPPSYNEQFF.

The V gene is TRBV5-1, the J gene TRBJ1-1, with a weak D call TRBD1 (6 bases). From germline, CDR1 is SGHRS and CDR2 YFSETQ. V was clipped by 4 bases and J by 0 bases, with 16 bases between them. This CDR3 has 16 residues. CDR3 DNA sequence: TGCGCCAGCAGCAAGCGACGGGACATCATGAACACTGAAGCTTTCTTT. It yields the protein CASSKRRDIMNTEAFF.

The rearrangement links TRBV7-9 to TRBJ2-1, with TRBD2 identical over 11 bases. CDR3 length: 15 amino acids. The V gene end was trimmed by 5 bases and the J gene end by 8 bases; junction bases not matched to a gene: 8. Germline loops: CDR1 SEHNR, CDR2 FQNEAQ (reference sequence). The CDR3 protein is CASSLIAGGLDEQFF. CDR3 nucleotide sequence: TGTGCCAGCAGCCTTATAGCGGGAGGGCTAGATGAGCAGTTCTTC.

This clone was seen a single time. The chain has TRBV28 and TRBJ2-7, with D perhaps TRBD1 (5 bases). The germline gives CDR1 MDHEN, CDR2 SYDVKM. This CDR3 comprises 16 residues. V was clipped by 3 bases and J by 0 bases, with 15 bases between them. The CDR3 sequence: CASSFLGDSNSYEQYF. The CDR3 region has the DNA TGTGCCAGCAGTTTTTTGGGCGACAGTAACTCCTACGAGCAGTACTTC.

The chain combines TRBV18 with TRBJ2-3, with no clear D. The CDR3 spans 12 residues. V was trimmed by 1 base and J by 6 bases, leaving 5 bases between them. Germline-derived CDR1 and CDR2 are KGHSH and LQKENI. CDR3 sequence: CASSPLEDTQYF. The DNA of the CDR3 is TGTGCCAGCTCACCACTGGAGGATACGCAGTATTTT.

The genes are TRBV7-2 and TRBJ1-3; maybe TRBD1 (5 bases). Deletions cut 3 bases from V and 4 bases from J, with 13 bases between. This CDR3 is 15 amino acids long. CDR1 is SGHTA, CDR2 FQGNSA, per germline. CDR3 residues: CASSFRVAGGNTIYF. CDR3 DNA sequence: TGTGCCAGCAGCTTCAGGGTAGCGGGGGGAAACACCATATATTTT.

This clone was recorded once. The V and J genes are TRBV18 and TRBJ2-1; D call uncertain. V was trimmed by 0 bases and J by 0 bases, leaving 12 bases between them. The CDR3 is made up of 17 amino acids. Germline loops: CDR1 KGHSH, CDR2 LQKENI. The DNA of the CDR3 is TGTGCCAGCTCACCACCCGGCGGCCCGAGCTCCTACAATGAGCAGTTCTTC. The encoded protein is CASSPPGGPSSYNEQFF.